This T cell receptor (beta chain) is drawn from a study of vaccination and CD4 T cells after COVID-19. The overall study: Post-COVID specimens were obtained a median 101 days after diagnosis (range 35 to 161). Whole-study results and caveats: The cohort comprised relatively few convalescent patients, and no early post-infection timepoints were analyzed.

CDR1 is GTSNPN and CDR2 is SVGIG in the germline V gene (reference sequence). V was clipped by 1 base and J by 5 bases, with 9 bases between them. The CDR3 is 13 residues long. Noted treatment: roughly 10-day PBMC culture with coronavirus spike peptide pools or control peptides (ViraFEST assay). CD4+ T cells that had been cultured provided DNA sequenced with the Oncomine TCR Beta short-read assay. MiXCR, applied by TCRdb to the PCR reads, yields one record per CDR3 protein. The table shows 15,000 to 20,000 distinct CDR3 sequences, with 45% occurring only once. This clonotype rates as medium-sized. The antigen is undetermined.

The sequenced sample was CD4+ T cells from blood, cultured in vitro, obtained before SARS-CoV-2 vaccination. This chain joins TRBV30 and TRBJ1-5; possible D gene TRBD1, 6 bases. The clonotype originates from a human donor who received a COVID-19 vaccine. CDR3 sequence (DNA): TGTGCCTGGAGTGGGAGGGGGGATCAGCCCCAGCATTTT. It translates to CAWSGRGDQPQHF.